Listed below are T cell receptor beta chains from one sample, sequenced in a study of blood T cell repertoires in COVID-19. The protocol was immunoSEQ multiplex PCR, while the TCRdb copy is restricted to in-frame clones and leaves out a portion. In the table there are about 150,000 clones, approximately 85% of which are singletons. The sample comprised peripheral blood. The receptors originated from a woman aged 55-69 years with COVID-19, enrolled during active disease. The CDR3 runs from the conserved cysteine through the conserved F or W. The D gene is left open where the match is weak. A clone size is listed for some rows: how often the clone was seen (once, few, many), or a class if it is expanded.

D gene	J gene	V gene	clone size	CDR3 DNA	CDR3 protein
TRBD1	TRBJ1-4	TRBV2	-	TGTGCCGGAAGACAGGGCACTAATGAAAAACTGTTTTTT	CAGRQGTNEKLFF
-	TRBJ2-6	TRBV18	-	TGTGCCAGCTCCCAAATCTGGGCTACTGGGGCCAACGTCCTGACTTTC	CASSQIWATGANVLTF
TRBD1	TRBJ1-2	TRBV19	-	TGTGCCAGTAGTATCGGGACAGGGAACTATGGCTACACCTTC	CASSIGTGNYGYTF
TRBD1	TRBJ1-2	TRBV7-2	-	TGTGCCAGCAGCTCACGGACAGGGTCAGACTATGGCTACACCTTC	CASSSRTGSDYGYTF
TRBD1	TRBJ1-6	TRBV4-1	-	TGCGCCAGCAGCGGCAGGGGGTCCTATAATTCACCCCTCCACTTT	CASSGRGSYNSPLHF
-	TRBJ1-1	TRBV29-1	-	TGCAGCGTTGGGGGGCCAGGGAGACAGAACACTGAAGCTTTCTTT	CSVGGPGRQNTEAFF
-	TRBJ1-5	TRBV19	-	TGTGCCAGCGAAGACACACCTGGGAATCAGCCCCAGCATTTT	CASEDTPGNQPQHF
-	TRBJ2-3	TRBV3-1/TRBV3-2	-	TGTGCCAGCAGCCCAACTTTAGCAAACCCTAGCACAGATACGCAGTATTTT	CASSPTLANPSTDTQYF
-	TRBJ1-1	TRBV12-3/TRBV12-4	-	TGTGCCAGCAGAACCCAGGGGTCCACTGAAGCTTTCTTT	CASRTQGSTEAFF
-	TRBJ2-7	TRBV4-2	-	TGTGCCAGCAGCCTTAGCGGCGGTCGGGACGAGCAGTACTTC	CASSLSGGRDEQYF
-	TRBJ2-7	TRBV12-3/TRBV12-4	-	TGTGCCAGCAGTTTACAGCGGACCTACGAGCAGTACTTC	CASSLQRTYEQYF
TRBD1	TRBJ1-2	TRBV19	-	TGTGCCGGATGGGACAGGGCCTATGGCTACACCTTC	CAGWDRAYGYTF
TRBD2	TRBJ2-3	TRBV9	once	TGTGCCAGCAGCGTAGAAAGACGCGGGGGGGTTAGCACAGATACGCAGTATTTT	CASSVERRGGVSTDTQYF